A single T cell receptor beta chain is shown here with its context. Antigen specificity is unknown. The junction and the germline gene differ at one end; a read error may be behind it. Once obtained from cultured CD4+ T cells, the DNA was sequenced using the Oncomine TCR Beta short-read assay. TCRdb reprocessed the PCR reads with MiXCR, giving one entry per CDR3 protein. The sample includes 11,000 or so distinct CDR3 sequences, 25% to 35% of them seen just once. These data belong to a study of vaccination and CD4 T cells after COVID-19. Study information: The post-COVID sampling time was a median roughly 100 days after diagnosis, ranging from 35 to 161.

The treatment here: roughly nine-day PBMC culture with coronavirus spike peptide pools or control peptides (ViraFEST assay). From germline, CDR1 is MNHNS and CDR2 SASEGT. This CDR3 has 10 amino acids. Study-wide results and caveats: Researchers looked at relatively few convalescent patients and had no early post-infection timepoints.

Sequencing was performed on CD4+ T cells from blood, cultured in vitro, taken before SARS-CoV-2 vaccination. The source of this sequence is a human donor who received a COVID-19 vaccine. The chain carries TRBV6-1 and TRBJ2-5; D not resolved. CDR3 amino acids: CASTQGTQYF. The CDR3 DNA sequence: TGTGCCAGCACTCAAGGGACCCAGTACTTC.